This TCR beta chain was found in a study of cytomegalovirus exposure and HLA in healthy donors listed by TCRdb under 2017. Background on the whole study: According to an earlier analysis of several hundred of the donors, 150 million to 200 million T cells yielded 117 million unique TCR beta sequences and approximately 300 Gb of sequence data. Among about 390 genotyped donors of the cohort, an average of approximately 230,000 unique TCR beta nucleotide sequences were sequenced per donor, roughly a sixth of them non-productive. Among the roughly 400 genotyped donors, 75% to 90% belonged to the genetic ancestry cluster associated with self-reported Caucasian donors. A few DR-DQ haplotypes were treated as single units for association and clustering because of strong linkage in the cohort. A later genetic analysis used genome-wide SNP genotypes for about 65% of the 666 donors, treating that subset as a discovery cohort. An earlier analysis of 587 of the donors used high-throughput TCR beta sequencing to judge whether each TCR beta V gene segment behaved as functional or pseudogenic. To predict cytomegalovirus infection status, the study brought together high-throughput TCR immunosequencing, statistical association of individual TCRs with disease status, and machine learning. In a later analysis, previously published TCR beta repertoires from 550 to 750 donors were re-analyzed and high-resolution HLA genotyping was added so that TCR occurrence patterns could be studied. The study was designed to test whether signatures of past pathogen exposure could be identified by cataloging public T cell receptors. Class I and class II HLA loci were covered by the typing at four-digit resolution. The number of donors typed differed by locus, with roughly 629-640 for A, B, C, DRB1 and DQB1, 522 for DQA1, 600 to 610 for DPA1, and around 450 for DPB1. Approximately 310 gigabases of sequencing data and around 85 million unique TCR sequences made up an early release that covered 500 to 650 HLA-typed donors. Rather than drawing on any new phenotypic data, the later analysis identified candidate immune exposures from TCR beta sequences and the way those sequences occurred across donors. A separate validation cohort of roughly 130 different subjects was used in addition to the approximately 700-subject first cohort. The study profiled the T cell repertoires of fewer than 850 subjects by immunosequencing and related them to cytomegalovirus serostatus. Donor age, sex, ethnicity and CMV serostatus were compiled alongside the repertoire data. All discovery cohort repertoires had been generated using a single sequencing platform. Here is what the overall study found, with its caveats: Strong co-occurrence of HLA alleles, especially DR and DQ, made assigning TCR associations to individual alleles difficult. In both the original and validation cohorts, the classifier was reported to diagnose cytomegalovirus status with high specificity and sensitivity. Roughly uniform sequencing depth across donors was assumed in presence/absence analyses, although this assumption may not hold. A further reported finding was that TCR beta sequences accurately predicted the HLA-A and HLA-B alleles for most subjects in the first cohort. Linkage disequilibrium might explain the correlated functional status among segregating V segments, but an unknown experimental factor could not be ruled out. A later analysis reported that several top co-occurrence clusters appeared linked to parvovirus B19, influenza, CMV and Epstein-Barr virus. In this cohort, only TCR beta chains were sequenced, and detectable features were limited by the absence of alpha or paired-chain data. A later analysis found that HLA-associated TCR beta chains were more clonally expanded and had lower generation probabilities than equally common non-associated chains. In vitro tests confirmed that a few of the cytomegalovirus-associated TCR beta chains recognize cytomegalovirus antigens. A cluster of highly shared sequence variants was judged likely to represent a technical artifact of the sequencing pipeline. In a later genetic analysis, fewer N-insertions in productive TCRs were reported among donors in an Asian-associated ancestry cluster than the roughly 710-donor mean. Because counts were too low, more than 15 rarely observed V segments, including chromosome 9 orphons, were excluded from the earlier analysis of 587 of the donors. A total of 150 or so TCR beta chains were listed by the study as associated with cytomegalovirus. A later analysis found that most CMV-associated TCR beta chains appeared HLA-restricted, with HLA associations seemingly driven largely by CMV exposure. It was suggested by the authors that the approach could potentially be generalized to other disease states and immunological phenotypes. Most TCR sequences were observed very rarely across donors, whereas some public TCRs were present in many individuals. A later genetic analysis associated a missense DCLRE1C variant with V-gene and J-gene trimming of TCR beta chains, and an independent cohort replicated the association. An earlier analysis of some 560 of the donors showed that most TCR beta V segments appeared in productive rearrangements either about 87% or about 30% of the time, which broadly matched IMGT annotations. In a later analysis, 15,000 to 20,000 TCR beta sequences were associated with specific HLA alleles at a false discovery rate of 0.05. Because HLA typing was missing for some donors at each locus, association tests included only the typed subset. In a later analysis, TCR association rates were found to vary across HLA loci, with the most associated TCRs seen for DRB1 alleles and the fewest for HLA-C alleles. Immune exposure information for the cohort was limited to CMV serostatus.

The cohort comprised approximately 700 healthy bone marrow donors. At the time of sampling, all cohort members were nominally healthy, though unrecorded immune exposures were likely present. The donor tested CMV seropositive and was one of the 289 seropositive cohort members. A peripheral blood sample was collected from each donor, and TCR beta sequencing was performed on peripheral blood mononuclear cells. Genomic DNA was extracted from the blood cell samples with the Qiagen DNeasy Blood Extraction Kit. Comments on this clone: The target of this receptor is not known. Base qualities are missing; no much larger clone stands one base away.

The library was obtained by the immunoSEQ multiplex PCR assay. For the multiplex PCR, a mixture combining 60 forward primers for TCR Vbeta segments and 13 reverse primers for TCR Jbeta segments was used. The CDR3 region of rearranged TCR beta genes was amplified from genomic DNA by a multiplex PCR assay. The amplified TCR beta libraries were sequenced on the Illumina HiSeq System as 87-base-pair reads. The published analysis was carried out like this. A later analysis counted about 82 million unique TCR beta chains across the 500 to 850 repertoires, and some 11 million of these chains were shared by at least two donors. Raw reads were error-corrected and collapsed into unique sequences by a nearest-neighbor algorithm in which closely related sequences were merged to remove PCR and sequencing errors. To assign V, D and J gene segments, CDR3 sequences were aligned to IMGT reference sequences. For a sequence to be retained, a match of at least six nucleotides was required to both a V gene segment and a J gene segment. Rearrangements were called productive when the CDR3 lacked stop codons and stayed in frame with V and J; all others were non-productive. CDR3 was defined according to IMGT convention as the region running from the second conserved V-encoded cysteine to the conserved J-encoded phenylalanine. The earlier analysis of some 550 of the donors excluded any sequence lacking an unambiguous match to a single V gene segment. An earlier analysis of fewer than 750 of the donors called V segments functional above 56.7% productive rearrangements and segregating when the between-donor standard deviation exceeded 5%. A statistical classification framework was built for diagnosing cytomegalovirus status from the catalog of TCR beta chain sequences. In a later analysis, TCR nucleotide sequences were compared against IMGT/GENE-DB human TR gene sequences so that V and J genes could be assigned. Using the TCRdist pipeline, a later analysis assigned CDR3 sequences along with most-parsimonious VDJ recombination scenarios. In a later analysis, each TCR beta chain was defined by its CDR3 amino acid sequence together with its V-gene family, and reads lacking a unique V-gene family were excluded. As a way to deal with suspected cross-contamination and a sequencing artifact, a later analysis dropped 500 to 700 nucleotide sequences that were highly shared and had low generation probability. A later analysis calculated a clonal expansion index for each public chain from normalized within-repertoire ranks of inferred template counts. Generation probabilities in a later analysis came from a VDJ recombination model fitted to out-of-frame rearrangements, and those results were checked against IGoR. Hypergeometric tests were used in a later analysis to score TCR-TCR, TCR-HLA and TCR-CMV co-occurrence, with a repertoire-size bias correction applied to the TCR pairs. In a later analysis, false discovery rates were estimated by permuting HLA or CMV assignments 20 times. In a later analysis, co-occurring TCRs were grouped with DBSCAN, and TCRdist sequence similarity was added when clustering was performed within HLA-allele-positive subsets. For co-occurrence clustering, repertoires with fewer than 30,000 or more than 120,000 public chains were excluded, along with four to six repertoires with anomalous nucleotide sharing. TCRdb holds this immuneACCESS table with in-frame rearrangements only. Some clones are missing; in checked studies, unresolved V genes explain under half, and the rest has no known cause. V and J calls and clone size come straight from that table; D and trimming were deduced from the DNA. The sample records approximately 150,000 clones, 80% of which are singletons. The ten largest clones capture roughly 10% of the sample.

The receptor was derived from a man between 18 and 29 years old in good health and CMV-seropositive. The sequenced sample consisted of PBMCs.

The DNA sequence is TGTGCCAGCTCACCTCGAGGGACTAGCCCGAGAAGCCTTTACGAGCAGTACTTC. Its protein reads: CASSPRGTSPRSLYEQYF. The chain couples TRBV18 to TRBJ2-7; 9 nucleotides in the junction match TRBD2. The germline V gene specifies KGHSH as CDR1 and LQKENI as CDR2. V and J are trimmed by 3 bases and 4 bases, and the gene matches miss 16 bases of the junction. There are 18 amino acids in the CDR3, from cysteine to phenylalanine inclusive. Only the CDR3 part of the read is kept: 54 bases, read in frame from the first base.